This entry describes one T cell receptor (beta chain). Germline assignment: CDR1 MDHEN and CDR2 SYDVKM. V was pared by 5 bases and J by 4 bases, with 6 bases between. CDR3 size: 13 residues. The sample comes from a study of control samples from healthy donors and cancer patients. Clones were sequenced by immunoSEQ multiplex PCR, and TCRdb holds only the in-frame ones, with some missing. The sample records tens of thousands of clones, about 87% being singletons. This chain connects TRBV28 to TRBJ2-6; no reliable D call. Sample: blood. The sequence was obtained from a man aged 50-60 years in good health. Here the CDR3 reads CASSESGANVLTF. Written as DNA, the CDR3 is TGTGCCAGCAGTGAATCCGGGGCCAACGTCCTGACTTTC.